Each of the 22 T cell receptor beta chains below was sequenced from the same sample in a study of response to subunit inactivated influenza vaccine. TCRdb re-derived calls from the RT-PCR reads in MiXCR, one entry per CDR3 protein. The table records about 780,000 distinct CDR3 sequences, approximately 18% of them present only once. Source: PBMCs from blood, taken 4 to 6 days after vaccination. These receptors came from a man aged 50 to 60 who received an inactivated influenza vaccine.

This clonotype was observed at least ten times. The V call is TRBV24-1, the J call TRBJ2-7; D is perhaps TRBD1 (6 bases). The CDR3 is made up of 17 amino acids. Germline values: CDR1 KGHDR, CDR2 SFDVKD. Deletions cut 1 base from V and 2 bases from J, with 17 bases between. CDR3 sequence (DNA): TGTGCCACCAGTGATTTTGGGTCCCGGGACAAGCCCTACGAGCAGTACTTC. It translates to CATSDFGSRDKPYEQYF.

This clonotype has a count of ten or more. This chain joins TRBV29-1 and TRBJ2-5; D is unresolved. Between the trimmed V and J ends, which lost 6 bases and 4 bases, there was a span of 12 bases. The length of the CDR3 is 12 residues. Germline CDR1 SQVTM, CDR2 ANQGSEA. This CDR3 is CSVGYGGETQYF. The CDR3 DNA is TGCAGCGTAGGTTATGGTGGAGAGACCCAGTACTTC.

This clonotype was recorded a few times. V and J are TRBV5-1 and TRBJ1-1; D ambiguous. Germline loops: CDR1 SGHRS, CDR2 YFSETQ. The CDR3 length is 15 residues. V was pared by 0 bases and J by 4 bases, with 13 bases between. The CDR3 DNA follows: TGCGCCAGCAGCTTGGTCTCGGTGCGGCTCACTGAAGCTTTCTTT. It is translated as CASSLVSVRLTEAFF.

The chain has TRBV12-3 or TRBV12-4 and TRBJ1-5; 9 bases fit TRBD1. The CDR3 has 15 residues. Trimming at V came to 5 bases and at J to 7 bases, leaving 9 bases not matched to a gene. CDR3 loop: CASSLLTGGGQPQHF. In nucleotides, the CDR3 is TGTGCCAGCAGTCTACTTACAGGGGGCGGCCAGCCCCAGCATTTT.

The chain carries TRBV6-2 or TRBV6-3 and TRBJ2-1; the match to TRBD2 covers 7 bases. Germline-derived CDR1 and CDR2 are MNHEY and SVGEGT. Trimming removed 2 bases from V and 2 bases from J; junction bases left unmatched: 6. The length of the CDR3 is 16 residues. CDR3: CASSYARGGTYNEQFF. The DNA of the CDR3 is TGTGCCAGCAGTTACGCTCGCGGGGGTACCTACAATGAGCAGTTCTTC.

The rearrangement links TRBV7-6 to TRBJ2-5; D is undetermined. CDR1 and CDR2 from the germline V gene are SGHVS and FNYEAQ. The CDR3 contains 13 residues. V lost 6 bases and J 1 base, leaving 9 bases between the germline ends. The chain's CDR3 is CASSAFPQETQYF. The DNA of the CDR3 is TGTGCCAGCAGTGCGTTCCCCCAAGAGACCCAGTACTTC.

Many counts were recorded for this clonotype. The chain combines TRBV3-1 with TRBJ1-5, with D hard to call. CDR3 size: 14 residues. V dropped 0 bases and J dropped 6 bases, with 9 bases sitting between them. Per germline, CDR1 LGHDT and CDR2 YNNKEL (reference sequence). The CDR3 loop is CASSQDPYGQPQHF. As DNA, the CDR3 is TGTGCCAGCAGCCAAGATCCCTATGGTCAGCCCCAGCATTTT.

This clonotype occurred many times. This rearrangement joins TRBV11-2 to TRBJ2-7, with 10 bases fitting TRBD1. This CDR3 comprises 14 residues. Germline values: CDR1 SGHAT, CDR2 FQNNGV. Germline trimming cut 1 base from V and 6 bases from J; bases unmatched to any gene: 3. Here the CDR3 DNA reads TGTGCCAGCAGCTTAGGGGACAGGGGAGGCGAGCAGTACTTC. The encoded protein is CASSLGDRGGEQYF.

As concerns this clonotype: This may be a read error, as it is one base from a much larger clone. V usage is TRBV4-2 and J usage is TRBJ2-5, with D maybe TRBD1 (5 bases). This CDR3 comprises 16 residues. Germline CDR1 and CDR2: LGHNA and YNFKEQ. This chain's CDR3 is CAGSQEWGQGFETQYF. The CDR3 DNA reads as TGTGCCGGCAGCCAAGAATGGGGCCAGGGCTTCGAGACCCAGTACTTC.

This sequence joins TRBV4-2 and TRBJ2-5; 12 bases match TRBD2. Germline V lookup: CDR1 LGHNA, CDR2 YNFKEQ. The CDR3 extends over 16 amino acids. Trimming took 1 base from V and 3 from J; bases not matched to a gene: 3. The CDR3 loop reads CASSQGPSGGEETQYF. The DNA for the CDR3 is TGTGCCAGCAGCCAAGGTCCTAGCGGGGGGGAAGAGACCCAGTACTTC.

The table lists this clonotype with a few counts. The chain is built from TRBV6-2 or TRBV6-3 and TRBJ2-7, with 9 bases matching TRBD2. Germline V gene lookup returns CDR1 MNHEY and CDR2 SVGEGT. V lost 7 bases to trimming and J lost 3 bases; unmatched junction nucleotides: 7. This CDR3 spans 14 amino acids. DNA for the CDR3: TGTGCCAGCAACACCGGGACTAGCATCTACGAGCAGTACTTC. This translates into CASNTGTSIYEQYF.

This clonotype turned up a few times. The chain links TRBV12-3 or TRBV12-4 to TRBJ2-7; D may correspond to TRBD1 or TRBD2 (5 bases each). The CDR3 is 15 residues long. V shed 3 bases and J shed 5 bases, with 17 bases lying between them. CDR3 nucleotide sequence: TGTGCCAGCAGTTTGTTAGGGACCGCAATCCACGAGCAGTACTTC. As protein: CASSLLGTAIHEQYF.

This chain joins TRBV3-1 and TRBJ2-1, with 7 bases aligning to TRBD2. V was pared by 3 bases and J by 10 bases, with 12 bases of the junction left unmatched. Germline V gene data show CDR1 as LGHDT and CDR2 as YNNKEL (reference sequence). The CDR3 covers 15 residues. CDR3 loop: CASSQGSGIGGEQFF. CDR3 in DNA: TGTGCCAGCAGCCAGGGAAGCGGGATAGGAGGAGAGCAGTTCTTC.

J is TRBJ2-1 and V is TRBV28; no reliable D call. Trimming took off 1 base at V and 1 base at J, with 8 bases between the two ends. The CDR3 length is 15 residues. Germline assignment: CDR1 MDHEN and CDR2 SYDVKM. The CDR3 DNA is TGTGCCAGCAGTTTATTGCCAGAGTCCTACAATGAGCAGTTCTTC. Translation: CASSLLPESYNEQFF. Complete variable domain (other parts from reference TRBV28 and TRBJ2-1): DVKVTQSSRYLVKRTGEKVFLECVQDMDHENMFWYRQDPGLGLRLIYFSYDVKMKEKGDIPEGYSVSREKKERFSLILESASTNQTSMYLCASSLLPESYNEQFFGPGTRLTVL.

J is TRBJ1-5 and V is TRBV7-9; 8 nucleotides align to TRBD1. CDR1 and CDR2 (germline): SEHNR, FQNEAQ (reference sequence). CDR3 length equals 14 residues. J lost 3 bases, V lost 10 bases, and 8 bases had no gene match. CDR3 nucleotides: TGTGCCATCGAGACAGGGGCTATCAATCAGCCCCAGCATTTT. Translation gives CAIETGAINQPQHF.

This clonotype was detected once. The chain combines TRBV11-2 with TRBJ2-5; no reliable D call. Trimming took 4 bases from V and 0 from J, leaving 15 bases between them. The CDR3 is made up of 16 amino acids. CDR1 and CDR2 (germline): SGHAT, FQNNGV. The CDR3 DNA is TGTGCCAGCAGCTCACGGGTTCTGGGGAACCAAGAGACCCAGTACTTC. Its protein is CASSSRVLGNQETQYF.

This clonotype has only a few counts. The rearrangement uses TRBV6-2 or TRBV6-3 and TRBJ2-3, with a weak D call TRBD1 (6 bases). This CDR3 contains 14 residues. The V and J ends lost 6 bases and 4 bases respectively, with 14 bases between them. Germline V gene sequence: CDR1 MNHEY, CDR2 SVGEGT. In DNA form, the CDR3 reads TGTGCCAGCAGGGATCAGGGGTTCGCAGATACGCAGTATTTT. Its protein product is CASRDQGFADTQYF.

The chain has TRBV7-6 and TRBJ2-3; possibly TRBD1 or TRBD2 for D (5 bases each). V dropped 3 bases and J dropped 10 bases, with 8 bases sitting between them. The CDR3 sequence is 11 residues long. Germline CDR1 is SGHVS and CDR2 is FNYEAQ. The CDR3 here is CASSLLGAQYF. In nucleotides, the CDR3 is TGTGCCAGCAGCTTGCTGGGGGCGCAGTATTTT.

This clonotype was detected only once. The chain has TRBV28 and TRBJ1-2; no clear D gene. CDR1 is MDHEN and CDR2 is SYDVKM in the germline V gene. The V end lost 4 bases, the J end lost 8 bases, and 14 bases lay between the germline ends. This CDR3 comprises 13 residues. As DNA, the CDR3 is TGTGCCAGCAGTTCCCGCGGGGTCTTGGGCTACACCTTC. This gives the protein CASSSRGVLGYTF.

The rearrangement uses TRBV11-3 and TRBJ2-1, with D possibly being TRBD1 (6 bases). The V and J ends lost 5 bases and 3 bases respectively, with 11 bases between them. CDR1 and CDR2 from the germline V gene are SGHNT and YENEEA. The CDR3 is made up of 14 amino acids. The CDR3 DNA is TGTGCCAGCAGCGGGACAAGAGACTACAATGAGCAGTTCTTC. Protein sequence: CASSGTRDYNEQFF.

The V and J genes are TRBV5-1 and TRBJ2-5, with TRBD2 matching 8 bases. Germline assignment: CDR1 SGHRS and CDR2 YFSETQ. The CDR3 runs 14 residues. The J segment lost 5 bases and the V segment lost 3 bases, leaving 6 bases of the junction unmatched. CDR3 sequence reads: CASSSGLVGETQYF. The CDR3 DNA is TGCGCCAGCAGCTCGGGACTAGTCGGTGAGACCCAGTACTTC.

This clonotype was counted ten times or more. This chain links TRBV29-1 with TRBJ2-1; the D call may be TRBD1 or TRBD2 (6 bases each). Looked up from germline, CDR1 is SQVTM and CDR2 is ANQGSEA. CDR3 length: 16 amino acids. The V gene lost 6 bases and the J gene lost 0 bases, with 18 bases spanning the gap. CDR3 protein: CSVGDPGGRSYNEQFF. The DNA of the CDR3 is TGCAGCGTAGGCGATCCTGGGGGGCGCTCCTACAATGAGCAGTTCTTC.